The clone carrying this T cell receptor beta chain was seen only a few times. These data belong to a study of STAT5B mutations in CD4+ large granular lymphocyte leukemia. Sequencing was performed with immunoSEQ multiplex PCR; in TCRdb, only in-frame clones are kept and a portion is missing. The repertoire includes about 31,000 clones, roughly 74% of them detected once, and more than 0.85% sits in the top ten. The CDR3 loop spans 13 amino acids. The V gene lost 0 bases and the J gene lost 8 bases, with 10 bases spanning the gap. Per germline, CDR1 MNHNS and CDR2 SASEGT. Sequencing was performed on CD4+ T cells from blood buffy coats. The chain has TRBV6-1 and TRBJ1-2; no clear D. This TCR derives from a human donor in good health. The CDR3 region is CASSEARAGGYTF. Here the CDR3 DNA reads TGTGCCAGCAGTGAAGCGCGGGCGGGAGGCTACACCTTC.